This TCR beta chain was sequenced for a study of blood T cell repertoires in COVID-19. About the research overall: Spain, Italy and the United States supplied samples that represented acute and convalescent COVID-19. Nucleic acid was either cDNA or gDNA, and it came from T cells, B-cell-depleted T cells, or PBMCs.

The authors' processing: Using reference gene primer amplification, nucleated cell counts were estimated. Only in-frame clones appear in the TCRdb table, and some are missing; sequencing was by immunoSEQ multiplex PCR. V, J and clone size are taken as reported in that table, and D and trimming were inferred from the DNA itself. The sample consists of about 22,000 clones, around 89% of them appearing once. There are 16 residues in the CDR3. With 0 bases clipped from V and 4 bases from J, the junction kept 5 bases outside the gene matches. Germline CDR1 and CDR2: SGHTA and FQGNSA. The specimen was peripheral blood. The rearrangement links TRBV7-2 to TRBJ2-2; TRBD1 agrees at 7 bases. This TCR was recovered from a human donor with active COVID-19. The donor label of this sample is uncertain. CDR3 amino acids: CASSLAMAGGTGELFF. In DNA, the CDR3 is TGTGCCAGCAGCTTAGCGATGGCAGGGGGCACCGGGGAGCTGTTTTTT.